A selection of T cell receptor beta chains follows, all from one sample in a study of blood T cell repertoires in COVID-19. Data came from immunoSEQ multiplex PCR; TCRdb stores just in-frame clones and leaves some out. The data contain some 260,000 clones, 87% of them singletons. The sample comprised peripheral blood. These receptors were collected from a man younger than 30 with active or convalescent COVID-19. Each CDR3 is given with its conserved first and last residue. The order of the fields is CDR3 protein, CDR3 DNA, D gene, V gene, J gene, clone size. The D gene is left open where the match is weak. Not every row has a clone size; where given, it reads once, few, many or a size class.

CASSSGQGGGYTF	TGTGCCAGCAGTTCCGGACAGGGCGGCGGCTACACCTTC	TRBD1	TRBV5-4	TRBJ1-2	-
CASIFFRGSNTEAFF	TGTGCCAGCATTTTTTTCAGGGGGTCGAACACTGAAGCTTTCTTT	TRBD1	TRBV27	TRBJ1-1	-
CASSRAWTSGRAAEQYF	TGTGCCAGCAGCCGCGCGTGGACTAGCGGGAGGGCCGCCGAGCAGTACTTC	TRBD2	TRBV5-6	TRBJ2-7	-
CASSLGEGGTDTQYF	TGTGCCAGCAGCTTGGGGGAGGGAGGCACAGATACGCAGTATTTT	TRBD2	TRBV5-4	TRBJ2-3	-
CASSRASGTNEQFF	TGTGCCAGCAGCAGGGCTAGCGGAACCAATGAGCAGTTCTTC	TRBD2	TRBV7-2	TRBJ2-1	-
CASSQDLATEAFF	TGCGCCAGCAGCCAAGATTTAGCCACTGAAGCTTTCTTT	-	TRBV4-3	TRBJ1-1	-
CASSLGIRGTEAFF	TGTGCCAGCAGTTTAGGGATCCGGGGCACTGAAGCTTTCTTT	-	TRBV28	TRBJ1-1	once
CASSRASGSTDTQYF	TGTGCCAGCTCACGGGCTAGCGGGAGCACAGATACGCAGTATTTT	TRBD2	TRBV18	TRBJ2-3	-
CASSLPGQSLEQYF	TGTGCCAGCAGCTTACCGGGACAGTCCCTAGAGCAGTACTTC	TRBD1	TRBV11-2	TRBJ2-7	-
CASSHGTANQPQHF	TGTGCCAGCAGCCACGGGACAGCTAATCAGCCCCAGCATTTT	TRBD1	TRBV7-2	TRBJ1-5	once
CASRGTSGGGETQYF	TGTGCCAGCAGAGGGACTAGCGGGGGTGGAGAGACCCAGTACTTC	TRBD2	TRBV2	TRBJ2-5	-
CASSRQGRADTQYF	TGTGCCAGCAGCCGCCAGGGGAGGGCAGATACGCAGTATTTT	-	TRBV7-9	TRBJ2-3	-
CASSPGQGTYGYTF	TGTGCCAGCAGCCCTGGACAGGGAACCTATGGCTACACCTTC	TRBD1	TRBV11-2	TRBJ1-2	-
CASSGTVAYEQYF	TGTGCCAGCAGTGGCACAGTGGCCTACGAGCAGTACTTC	-	TRBV6-2/TRBV6-3	TRBJ2-7	-
CASSEARGVGYTF	TGTGCCAGCAGTGAAGCCCGGGGAGTTGGCTACACCTTC	-	TRBV6-1	TRBJ1-2	-
CASSFSGGGNSPLHF	TGTGCCAGCAGTTTCTCGGGAGGGGGTAATTCACCCCTCCACTTT	-	TRBV28	TRBJ1-6	-
CASTRGNEKLFF	TGTGCCAGCACGCGGGGAAATGAAAAACTGTTTTTT	-	TRBV6-5	TRBJ1-4	-
CASSLGQADEQFF	TGTGCCAGTAGCTTAGGACAGGCGGATGAGCAGTTCTTC	TRBD1	TRBV19	TRBJ2-1	-
CASRAIGQGYNEQFF	TGTGCCAGCAGGGCCATAGGCCAGGGTTACAATGAGCAGTTCTTC	-	TRBV27	TRBJ2-1	-
CASISSGGFYGYTF	TGTGCCAGCATTTCATCGGGGGGTTTCTATGGCTACACCTTC	-	TRBV28	TRBJ1-2	-
CASSQKPGFNYGYTF	TGCGCCAGCAGCCAAAAGCCAGGGTTTAACTATGGCTACACCTTC	-	TRBV4-3	TRBJ1-2	-
CASSISPGGQHEQYF	TGTGCCAGCAGCATATCCCCCGGGGGGCAGCACGAGCAGTACTTC	-	TRBV9	TRBJ2-7	-
CASSSTQGDTEAFF	TGCGCCAGCAGCTCAACCCAAGGAGACACTGAAGCTTTCTTT	-	TRBV5-1	TRBJ1-1	-
CASSPVAASRNQPQHF	TGTGCCAGCAGCCCGGTTGCTGCCTCTCGCAATCAGCCCCAGCATTTT	-	TRBV7-2	TRBJ1-5	-
CASRPVGASEQYF	TGTGCCAGCAGACCGGTGGGGGCGTCCGAGCAGTACTTC	-	TRBV6-6	TRBJ2-7	-
CASSQTGGFYNEQFF	TGCGCCAGCAGCCAGACGGGGGGCTTCTACAATGAGCAGTTCTTC	-	TRBV4-1	TRBJ2-1	-
CASSSYRVANEKLFF	TGTGCCAGCAGCTCCTACCGGGTGGCTAATGAAAAACTGTTTTTT	-	TRBV7-8	TRBJ1-4	-
CARSQTTSGRAWYNEQFF	TGTGCCAGAAGCCAGACGACTAGCGGGAGGGCCTGGTACAATGAGCAGTTCTTC	TRBD2	TRBV5-3	TRBJ2-1	-
CASSQGDLYNSPLHF	TGTGCCAGCAGCCAAGGAGACTTATATAATTCACCCCTCCACTTT	-	TRBV3-1/TRBV3-2	TRBJ1-6	-
CASSPRVGTGGYTF	TGTGCCAGCAGCCCTAGGGTTGGTACGGGGGGCTACACCTTC	-	TRBV14	TRBJ1-2	-
CASSILLASGGETQYF	TGTGCCAGTAGTATTTTACTAGCGTCCGGAGGGGAGACCCAGTACTTC	TRBD2	TRBV19	TRBJ2-5	-
CASSQTGDQPQHF	TGTGCCAGCAGTCAAACAGGGGATCAGCCCCAGCATTTT	TRBD1	TRBV25-1	TRBJ1-5	-
CATPDSGSADTQYF	TGTGCCACCCCGGATAGCGGGAGTGCAGATACGCAGTATTTT	TRBD2	TRBV7-9	TRBJ2-3	-